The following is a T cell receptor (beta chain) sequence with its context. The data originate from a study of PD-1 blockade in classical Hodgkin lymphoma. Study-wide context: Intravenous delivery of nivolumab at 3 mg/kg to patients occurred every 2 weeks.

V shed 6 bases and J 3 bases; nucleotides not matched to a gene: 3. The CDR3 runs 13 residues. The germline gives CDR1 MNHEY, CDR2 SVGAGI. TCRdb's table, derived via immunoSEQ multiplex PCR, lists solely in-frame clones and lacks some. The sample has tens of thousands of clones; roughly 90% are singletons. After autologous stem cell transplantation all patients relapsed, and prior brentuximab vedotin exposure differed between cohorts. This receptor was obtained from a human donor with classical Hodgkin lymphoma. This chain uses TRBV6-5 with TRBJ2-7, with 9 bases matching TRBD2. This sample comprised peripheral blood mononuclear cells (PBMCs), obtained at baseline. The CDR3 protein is CASSLSGSYEQYF. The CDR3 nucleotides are TGTGCCAGCAGCCTTAGCGGGAGCTACGAGCAGTACTTC.